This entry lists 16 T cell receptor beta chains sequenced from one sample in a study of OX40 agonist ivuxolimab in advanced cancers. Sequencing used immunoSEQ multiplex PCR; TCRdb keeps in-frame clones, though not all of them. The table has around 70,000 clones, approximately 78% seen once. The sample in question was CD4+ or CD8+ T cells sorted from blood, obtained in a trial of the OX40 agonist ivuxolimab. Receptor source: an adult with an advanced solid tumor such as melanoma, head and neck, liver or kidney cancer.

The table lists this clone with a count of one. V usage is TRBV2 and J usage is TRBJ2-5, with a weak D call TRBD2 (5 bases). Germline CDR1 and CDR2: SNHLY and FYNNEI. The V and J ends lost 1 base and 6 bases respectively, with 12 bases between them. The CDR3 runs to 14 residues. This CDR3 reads CASSEGEGRQTQYF. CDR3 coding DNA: TGTGCCAGCAGTGAAGGCGAGGGCCGGCAGACCCAGTACTTC.

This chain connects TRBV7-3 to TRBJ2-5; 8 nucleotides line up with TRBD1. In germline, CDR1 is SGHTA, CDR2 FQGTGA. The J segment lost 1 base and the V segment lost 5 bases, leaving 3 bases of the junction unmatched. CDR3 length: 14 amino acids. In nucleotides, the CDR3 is TGTGCCAGCAGCGCAGGGGGCCTCCAAGAGACCCAGTACTTC. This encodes CASSAGGLQETQYF.

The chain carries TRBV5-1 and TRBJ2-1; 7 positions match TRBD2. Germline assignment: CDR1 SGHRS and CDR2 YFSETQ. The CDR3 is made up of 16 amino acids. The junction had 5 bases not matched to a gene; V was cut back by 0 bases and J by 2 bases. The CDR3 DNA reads TGCGCCAGCAGCTTGGGGACTAGTTTAGCCTACAATGAGCAGTTCTTC. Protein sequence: CASSLGTSLAYNEQFF.

The CDR3 nucleotides are TGTGCCAGCAGCTTATCCCGGTTTGGAGAGACCCAGTACTTC. The encoded protein is CASSLSRFGETQYF. This chain connects TRBV7-2 to TRBJ2-5; D gene ambiguous. Per germline, CDR1 SGHTA and CDR2 FQGNSA. The length of the CDR3 is 14 residues. The V end lost 2 bases, the J end lost 4 bases, and 11 bases lay between the germline ends.

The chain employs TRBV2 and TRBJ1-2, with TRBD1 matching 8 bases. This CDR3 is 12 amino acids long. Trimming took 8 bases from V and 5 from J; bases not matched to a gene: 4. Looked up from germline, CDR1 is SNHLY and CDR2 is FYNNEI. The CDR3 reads CASQTGAYGYTF. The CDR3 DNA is TGTGCCAGCCAGACAGGGGCTTATGGCTACACCTTC. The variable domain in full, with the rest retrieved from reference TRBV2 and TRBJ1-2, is EPEVTQTPSHQVTQMGQEVILRCVPISNHLYFYWYRQILGQKVEFLVSFYNNEISEKSEIFDDQFSVERPDGSNFTLKIRSTKLEDSAMYFCASQTGAYGYTFGSGTRLTVV.

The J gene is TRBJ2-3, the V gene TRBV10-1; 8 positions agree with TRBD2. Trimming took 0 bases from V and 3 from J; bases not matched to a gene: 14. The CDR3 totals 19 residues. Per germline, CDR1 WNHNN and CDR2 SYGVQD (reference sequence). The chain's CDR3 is CASSESALAGTPYTDTQYF. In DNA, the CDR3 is TGCGCCAGCAGTGAGTCTGCTTTAGCGGGAACGCCTTATACAGATACGCAGTATTTT.

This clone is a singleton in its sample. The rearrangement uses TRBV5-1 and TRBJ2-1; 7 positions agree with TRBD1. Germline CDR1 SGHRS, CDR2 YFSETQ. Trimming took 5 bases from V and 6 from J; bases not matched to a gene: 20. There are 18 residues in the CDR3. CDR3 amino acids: CASRTGTASSVRGNEQFF. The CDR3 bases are TGCGCCAGCAGAACCGGGACAGCCTCTAGTGTAAGGGGCAATGAGCAGTTCTTC.

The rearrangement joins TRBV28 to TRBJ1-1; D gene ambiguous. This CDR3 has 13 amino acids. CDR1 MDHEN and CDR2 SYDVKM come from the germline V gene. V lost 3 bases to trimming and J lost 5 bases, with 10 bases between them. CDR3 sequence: CASSFKSLTEAFF. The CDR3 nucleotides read TGTGCCAGCAGTTTTAAAAGCCTAACTGAAGCTTTCTTT.

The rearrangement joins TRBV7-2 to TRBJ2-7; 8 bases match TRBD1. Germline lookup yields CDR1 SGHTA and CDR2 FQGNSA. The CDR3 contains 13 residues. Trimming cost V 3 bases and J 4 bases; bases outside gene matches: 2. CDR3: CASSLGQVYEQYF. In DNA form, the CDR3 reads TGTGCCAGCAGCTTGGGACAGGTTTACGAGCAGTACTTC. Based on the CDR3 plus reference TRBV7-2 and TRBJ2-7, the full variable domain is GAGVSQSPSNKVTEKGKDVELRCDPISGHTALYWYRQSLGQGLEFLIYFQGNSAPDKSGLPSDRFSAERTGGSVSTLTIQRTQQEDSAVYLCASSLGQVYEQYFGPGTRLTVT.

The CDR3 DNA is TGTGCCAGCTCAGTTCAAGAGACCCAGTACTTC. Amino acids: CASSVQETQYF. The V call is TRBV18, the J call TRBJ2-5; D gene unclear. The CDR3 totals 11 residues. Germline lookup yields CDR1 KGHSH and CDR2 LQKENI. V shed 5 bases and J shed 2 bases, with 3 bases lying between them.

CDR3 sequence reads: CASSFTGSGANVLTF. In nucleotides, the CDR3 is TGTGCCAGCAGCTTCACAGGGTCTGGGGCCAACGTCCTGACTTTC. The rearrangement uses TRBV5-8 and TRBJ2-6, with TRBD1 as a possible D gene (6 bases). V lost 2 bases and J lost 1, with 7 bases in between. This CDR3 has 15 residues. Germline CDR1 and CDR2: SGHTS and YDEGEE.

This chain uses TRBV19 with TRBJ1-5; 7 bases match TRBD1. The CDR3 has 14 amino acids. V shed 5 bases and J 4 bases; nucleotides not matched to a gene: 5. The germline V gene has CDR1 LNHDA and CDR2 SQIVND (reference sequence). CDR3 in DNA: TGTGCCAGTAGTTCGGGACAGAGAAATCAGCCCCAGCATTTT. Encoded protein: CASSSGQRNQPQHF.

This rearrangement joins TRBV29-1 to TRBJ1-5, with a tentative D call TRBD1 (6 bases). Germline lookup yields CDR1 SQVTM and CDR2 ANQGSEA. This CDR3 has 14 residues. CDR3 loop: CNGLSGHLNQPQHF. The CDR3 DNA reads TGCAACGGATTATCGGGACACTTGAATCAGCCCCAGCATTTT.

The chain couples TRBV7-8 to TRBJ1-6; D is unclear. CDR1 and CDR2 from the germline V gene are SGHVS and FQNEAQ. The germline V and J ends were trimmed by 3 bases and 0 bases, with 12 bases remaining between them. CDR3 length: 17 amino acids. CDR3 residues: CASSFRMASSYNSPLHF. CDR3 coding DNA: TGTGCCAGCAGCTTTAGGATGGCTAGCTCCTATAATTCACCCCTCCACTTT.

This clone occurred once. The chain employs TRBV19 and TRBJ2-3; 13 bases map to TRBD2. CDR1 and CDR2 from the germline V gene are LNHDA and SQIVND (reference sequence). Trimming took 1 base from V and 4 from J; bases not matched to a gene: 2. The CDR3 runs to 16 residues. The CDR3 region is CASSIATSGGPDTQYF. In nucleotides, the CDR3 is TGTGCCAGTAGTATAGCGACTAGCGGGGGGCCAGATACGCAGTATTTT.

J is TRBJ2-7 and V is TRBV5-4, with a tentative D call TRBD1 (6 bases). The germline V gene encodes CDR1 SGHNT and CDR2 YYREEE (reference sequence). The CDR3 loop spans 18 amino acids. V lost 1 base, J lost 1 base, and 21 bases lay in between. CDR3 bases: TGTGCCAGCAGCTTGAGTAGCCAGGGGTCCACAGGATCCTACGAGCAGTACTTC. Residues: CASSLSSQGSTGSYEQYF. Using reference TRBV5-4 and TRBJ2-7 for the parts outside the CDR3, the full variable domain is ETGVTQSPTHLIKTRGQQVTLRCSSQSGHNTVSWYQQALGQGPQFIFQYYREEENGRGNFPPRFSGLQFPNYSSELNVNALELDDSALYLCASSLSSQGSTGSYEQYFGPGTRLTVT.